Listed below are T cell receptor beta chains from one sample, sequenced in a study of OX40 agonist ivuxolimab in advanced cancers. Method: immunoSEQ multiplex PCR; TCRdb's copy keeps in-frame clones and lacks some. The sample consists of approximately 70,000 clones, roughly 90% of them appearing once. The sequenced sample was CD4+ or CD8+ T cells sorted from blood, obtained in a trial of the OX40 agonist ivuxolimab. These receptors all come from an adult with an advanced solid tumor such as melanoma, head and neck, liver or kidney cancer. The conserved cysteine and the conserved F or W are not part of the CDR3 here. Some rows mark clone size as missing; the rest say once, few, many or name a class of expanded clone.

16,TRBV5-1,NA,ASRGGLAAGAFAETQY
12,TRBV7-2,NA,ASSRVGNSYEQY
13,TRBV11-2,NA,ASSLGGGRIYEQY
12,TRBV5-6,once,ASSPWGRGNTIY
11,TRBV30,NA,AWSVQGARGYT
12,TRBV27,NA,ASSRTGGFEKLF
9,TRBV6-5,NA,ASRMNTEAF
12,TRBV10-2,NA,ASKTSGLGTEAF
14,TRBV10-2,NA,ASSESGYRGYPEAF
11,TRBV19,NA,ASSIGQFYGYT
12,TRBV28,NA,ASNRFGTAYEQY
13,TRBV5-1,NA,ASSLGTGGNTEAF
13,TRBV9,NA,ASSPRTGGTGELF
14,TRBV10-3,NA,AISTRWASGKDEQF
12,TRBV13,NA,ASSFRARSYEQY